The rows below give T cell receptor beta chains drawn from one sample of a study of CD8 T cells in ankylosing spondylitis. In TCRdb, the 5' RACE reads were re-called with MiXCR into one record per CDR3 protein. The sample lists approximately 250,000 distinct CDR3 sequences, about 30% occurring once. Sequencing was performed on blood, either unsorted or a sorted T cell fraction (not recorded which). The receptors stem from a male donor with ankylosing spondylitis or in good health (not recorded which). Each CDR3 is given without its conserved first and last residue. For some rows the clone size is stated as once, few or many, or as a class when expanded; others skip it.

j_call: TRBJ2-2
v_call: TRBV6-1
clone_size: once
cdr3_aa: ASSDSLASAGELF

j_call: TRBJ2-2
v_call: TRBV5-5
clone_size: few
cdr3_aa: ASSPGTGSFTGELF

j_call: TRBJ1-1
v_call: TRBV11-2
clone_size: .
cdr3_aa: ASSSMDGGNTEAF

j_call: TRBJ2-3
v_call: TRBV10-3
clone_size: .
cdr3_aa: AISKSPGGASTDTQY

j_call: TRBJ2-7
v_call: TRBV20-1
clone_size: .
cdr3_aa: SARARDVGPYEQY

j_call: TRBJ2-1
v_call: TRBV10-3
clone_size: .
cdr3_aa: AILDTDADYNEQF

j_call: TRBJ1-2
v_call: TRBV11-2
clone_size: .
cdr3_aa: ASSLYRGPYGYT

j_call: TRBJ2-7
v_call: TRBV5-1
clone_size: few
cdr3_aa: ASSLEAGSYYEQY

j_call: TRBJ2-7
v_call: TRBV29-1
clone_size: .
cdr3_aa: SVVRGDGYEQY

j_call: TRBJ1-6
v_call: TRBV12-3/TRBV12-4
clone_size: .
cdr3_aa: ASSLGRVALH

j_call: TRBJ1-6
v_call: TRBV12-3/TRBV12-4
clone_size: few
cdr3_aa: ASSWKGNSPLH

j_call: TRBJ2-7
v_call: TRBV9
clone_size: .
cdr3_aa: ASSPGPTATSSYEQY

j_call: TRBJ1-1
v_call: TRBV27
clone_size: .
cdr3_aa: ASSPSVGRGNTEAF

j_call: TRBJ2-1
v_call: TRBV7-2
clone_size: .
cdr3_aa: ASSFFSERNEQF

j_call: TRBJ2-7
v_call: TRBV20-1
clone_size: few
cdr3_aa: SARASRNYEQY

j_call: TRBJ2-7
v_call: TRBV20-1
clone_size: few
cdr3_aa: SARDRAGDPREQY

j_call: TRBJ2-5
v_call: TRBV7-2
clone_size: .
cdr3_aa: ASSSHGTNPQETQY

j_call: TRBJ2-3
v_call: TRBV20-1
clone_size: .
cdr3_aa: SAREGVSTDTQY

j_call: TRBJ1-5
v_call: TRBV27
clone_size: few
cdr3_aa: ASSSDSLNQPQH

j_call: TRBJ2-1
v_call: TRBV6-2/TRBV6-3
clone_size: once
cdr3_aa: ASSYLPGSPSSQF

j_call: TRBJ2-5
v_call: TRBV12-3/TRBV12-4
clone_size: few
cdr3_aa: ASRGAAGGGETQY

j_call: TRBJ2-3
v_call: TRBV20-1
clone_size: .
cdr3_aa: SARNSGEVTDTQY

j_call: TRBJ2-1
v_call: TRBV5-1
clone_size: .
cdr3_aa: ASSFTSGAHNEQF

j_call: TRBJ2-5
v_call: TRBV20-1
clone_size: few
cdr3_aa: SARETGEETQY

j_call: TRBJ2-3
v_call: TRBV5-6
clone_size: few
cdr3_aa: ASSPRHRASTDTQY

j_call: TRBJ1-5
v_call: TRBV12-3/TRBV12-4
clone_size: .
cdr3_aa: ASSFNGYNQPQH

j_call: TRBJ2-7
v_call: TRBV6-5
clone_size: few
cdr3_aa: ASSPWYEQY

j_call: TRBJ2-5
v_call: TRBV29-1
clone_size: .
cdr3_aa: SVEAVEETQY

j_call: TRBJ2-5
v_call: TRBV6-1
clone_size: few
cdr3_aa: ASILGQQETQY

j_call: TRBJ2-7
v_call: TRBV29-1
clone_size: few
cdr3_aa: SVDQGASYEQY

j_call: TRBJ2-2
v_call: TRBV15
clone_size: .
cdr3_aa: ATSTSGGAGGRELF

j_call: TRBJ1-5
v_call: TRBV7-8
clone_size: .
cdr3_aa: ASSLSGSEQPQH

j_call: TRBJ1-2
v_call: TRBV7-2
clone_size: .
cdr3_aa: ASSSIPGQANGYT

j_call: TRBJ2-7
v_call: TRBV7-9
clone_size: .
cdr3_aa: ASSLVGGQGYEQY

j_call: TRBJ1-1
v_call: TRBV29-1
clone_size: .
cdr3_aa: SAVGRGAEAF

j_call: TRBJ1-1
v_call: TRBV2
clone_size: .
cdr3_aa: ASSQGVTEAF

j_call: TRBJ1-1
v_call: TRBV3-1
clone_size: .
cdr3_aa: ASSQYGQGSAEAF

j_call: TRBJ2-3
v_call: TRBV5-4
clone_size: once
cdr3_aa: ASTPGGGPGDTQY

j_call: TRBJ2-5
v_call: TRBV7-2
clone_size: .
cdr3_aa: ASSLDTGRGETQY

j_call: TRBJ1-6
v_call: TRBV7-9
clone_size: few
cdr3_aa: ASSPQGADSPLH

j_call: TRBJ2-1
v_call: TRBV4-1
clone_size: .
cdr3_aa: ASSQTQGLFNEQF

j_call: TRBJ2-6
v_call: TRBV10-3
clone_size: .
cdr3_aa: ATAFPASGANVLT

j_call: TRBJ2-1
v_call: TRBV12-3/TRBV12-4
clone_size: few
cdr3_aa: ASSPPGAGNNEQF

j_call: TRBJ2-1
v_call: TRBV5-1
clone_size: .
cdr3_aa: ASSLSSGYNEQF

j_call: TRBJ2-1
v_call: TRBV6-1
clone_size: once
cdr3_aa: ASSEAGGGGYNEQF

j_call: TRBJ2-1
v_call: TRBV20-1
clone_size: few
cdr3_aa: SAGLRGGLEQF